This T cell receptor (beta chain) was recorded in a study of T cell responses to AZD1222 COVID-19 vaccine. Second doses that came at about 4 or about 12 weeks were put together. In regard to this clone: As yet, its antigen is unknown.

Germline V gene data show CDR1 as SEHNR and CDR2 as FQNEAQ (reference sequence). The CDR3 totals 13 residues. V lost 5 bases to trimming and J lost 5 bases, with 12 bases between them. Assay: immunoSEQ multiplex PCR; the TCRdb copy retains only in-frame clones and omits some. Of more than 95,000 clones in the sample, 80% to 90% were seen once. Study-level points and caveats: AZD1222 recipients seropositive at baseline numbered only six or seven. Vaccine-associated CD4 TCRs spanned spike, dominant at 160-218 and 743-854. Donor demographics were predominantly white British with a female majority; clonal diversity may be underestimated.

The TCR was taken from an adult who received the AZD1222 COVID-19 vaccine. Sequenced here: peripheral blood, sampled 28 days after the second AZD1222 dose. The rearrangement joins TRBV7-9 to TRBJ1-1; D unresolved. The CDR3 DNA reads TGTGCCAGCAGCAAGACACCTAGGACTGAAGCTTTCTTT. This gives the protein CASSKTPRTEAFF.